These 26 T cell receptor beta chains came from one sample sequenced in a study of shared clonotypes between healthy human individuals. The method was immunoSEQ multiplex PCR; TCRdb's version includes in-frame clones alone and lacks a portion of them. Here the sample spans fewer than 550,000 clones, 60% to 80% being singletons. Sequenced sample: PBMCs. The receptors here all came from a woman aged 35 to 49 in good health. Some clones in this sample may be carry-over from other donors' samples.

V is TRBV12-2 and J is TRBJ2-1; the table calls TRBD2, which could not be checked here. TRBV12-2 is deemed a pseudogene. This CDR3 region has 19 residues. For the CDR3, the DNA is TGTGCAAGTCACCTACCCCCCCGTAGGACTAGCGGGTCCTCTGGGGAGCAGTTCTTC. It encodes CASHLPPRRTSGSSGEQFF.

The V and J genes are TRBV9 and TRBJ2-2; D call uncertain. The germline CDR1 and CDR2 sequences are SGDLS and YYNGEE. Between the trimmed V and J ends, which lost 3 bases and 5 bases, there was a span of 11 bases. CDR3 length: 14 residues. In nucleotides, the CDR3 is TGTGCCAGCAGCGACCGACACGTGACCGGGGAGCTGTTTTTT. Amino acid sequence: CASSDRHVTGELFF.

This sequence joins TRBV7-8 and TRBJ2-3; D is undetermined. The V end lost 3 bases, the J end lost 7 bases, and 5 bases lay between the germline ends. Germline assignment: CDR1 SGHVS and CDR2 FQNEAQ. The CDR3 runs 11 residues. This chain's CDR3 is CASSFRNTQYF. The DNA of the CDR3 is TGTGCCAGCAGCTTTCGAAATACGCAGTATTTT.

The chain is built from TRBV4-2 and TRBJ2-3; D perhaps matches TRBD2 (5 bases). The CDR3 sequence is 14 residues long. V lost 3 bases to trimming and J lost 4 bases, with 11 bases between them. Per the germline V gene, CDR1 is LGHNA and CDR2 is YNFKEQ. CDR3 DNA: TGTGCCAGCAGCCAGGTACTAGGAGCAGATACGCAGTATTTT. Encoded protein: CASSQVLGADTQYF.

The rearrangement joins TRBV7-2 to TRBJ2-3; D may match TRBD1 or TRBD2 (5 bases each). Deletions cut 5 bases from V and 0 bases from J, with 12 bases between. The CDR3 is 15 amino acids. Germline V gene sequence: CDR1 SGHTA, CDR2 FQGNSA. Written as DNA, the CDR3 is TGTGCCAGCAGCACCACCGGGGCGAGCACAGATACGCAGTATTTT. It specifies CASSTTGASTDTQYF.

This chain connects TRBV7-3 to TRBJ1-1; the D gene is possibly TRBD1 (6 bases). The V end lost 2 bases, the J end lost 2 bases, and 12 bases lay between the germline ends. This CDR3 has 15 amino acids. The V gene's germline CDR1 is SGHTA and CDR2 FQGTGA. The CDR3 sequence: CASSLQTGINTEAFF. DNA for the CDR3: TGTGCCAGCAGCTTACAGACAGGAATCAACACTGAAGCTTTCTTT.

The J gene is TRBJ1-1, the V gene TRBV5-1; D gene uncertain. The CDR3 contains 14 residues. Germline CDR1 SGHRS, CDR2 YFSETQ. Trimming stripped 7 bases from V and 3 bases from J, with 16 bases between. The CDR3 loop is CASSVSRPDTEAFF. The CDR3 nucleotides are TGCGCCAGCTCCGTTTCACGACCGGACACTGAAGCTTTCTTT.

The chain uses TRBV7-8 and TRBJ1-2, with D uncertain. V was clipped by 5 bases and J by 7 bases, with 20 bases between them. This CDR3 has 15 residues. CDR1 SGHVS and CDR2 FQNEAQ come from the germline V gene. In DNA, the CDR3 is TGTGCCAGCAGCCCAGCGTTAACGGGTGGCCGTGGCTACACCTTC. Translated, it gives CASSPALTGGRGYTF. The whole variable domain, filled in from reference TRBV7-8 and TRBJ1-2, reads GAGVSQSPRYKVAKRGQDVALRCDPISGHVSLFWYQQALGQGPEFLTYFQNEAQLDKSGLPSDRFFAERPEGSVSTLKIQRTQQEDSAVYLCASSPALTGGRGYTFGSGTRLTVV.

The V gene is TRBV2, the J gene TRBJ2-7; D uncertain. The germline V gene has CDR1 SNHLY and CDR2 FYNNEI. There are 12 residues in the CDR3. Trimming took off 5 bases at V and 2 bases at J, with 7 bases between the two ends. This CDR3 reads CASSWTAYEQYF. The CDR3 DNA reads TGTGCCAGCAGTTGGACGGCCTACGAGCAGTACTTC.

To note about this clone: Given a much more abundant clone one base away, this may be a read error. The CDR3 is CASSLDSNYGYTF. The CDR3 DNA is TGTGCCAGCAGCTTGGACAGCAACTATGGCTACACCTTC. V is TRBV7-9 and J is TRBJ1-2, with TRBD1 as a possible D gene (6 bases). V lost 3 bases, J lost 2 bases, and 7 bases lay in between. The germline CDR1 and CDR2 sequences are SEHNR and FQNEAQ (reference sequence). The CDR3 is 13 amino acids.

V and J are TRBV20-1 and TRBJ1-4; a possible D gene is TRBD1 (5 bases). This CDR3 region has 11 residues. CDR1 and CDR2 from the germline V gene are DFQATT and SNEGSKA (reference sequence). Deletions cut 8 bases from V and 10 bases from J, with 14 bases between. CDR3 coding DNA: TGCAGTATTCTCGGAGGGGTAAAACTGTTTTTT. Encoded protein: CSILGGVKLFF.

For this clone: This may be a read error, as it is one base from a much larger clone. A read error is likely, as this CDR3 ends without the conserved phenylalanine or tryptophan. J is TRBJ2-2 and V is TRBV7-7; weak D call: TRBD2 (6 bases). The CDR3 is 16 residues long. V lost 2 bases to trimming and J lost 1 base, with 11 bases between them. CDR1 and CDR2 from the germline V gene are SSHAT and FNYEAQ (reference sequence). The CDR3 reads CASSLYGLRNTGELFS. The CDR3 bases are TGTGCCAGCAGCTTATACGGACTACGGAACACCGGGGAGCTGTTTTCT.

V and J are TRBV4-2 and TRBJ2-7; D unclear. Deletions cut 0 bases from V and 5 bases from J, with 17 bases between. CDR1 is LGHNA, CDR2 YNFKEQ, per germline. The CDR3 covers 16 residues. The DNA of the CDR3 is TGTGCCAGCAGCCAAGACTCGAACCCGCTCGGGCACGAGCAGTACTTC. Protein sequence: CASSQDSNPLGHEQYF.

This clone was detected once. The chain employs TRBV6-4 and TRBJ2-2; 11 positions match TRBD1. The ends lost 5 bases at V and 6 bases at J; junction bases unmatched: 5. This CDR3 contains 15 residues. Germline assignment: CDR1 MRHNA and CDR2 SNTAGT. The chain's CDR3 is CASSPGQGESGELFF. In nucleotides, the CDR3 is TGTGCCAGCAGTCCGGGACAGGGGGAGTCCGGGGAGCTGTTTTTT.

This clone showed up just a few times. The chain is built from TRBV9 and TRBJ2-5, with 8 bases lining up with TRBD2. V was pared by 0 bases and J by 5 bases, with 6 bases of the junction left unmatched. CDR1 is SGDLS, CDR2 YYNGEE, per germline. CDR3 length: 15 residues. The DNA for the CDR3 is TGTGCCAGCAGCGTAGGAGCGGGAGTTGCTGAGACCCAGTACTTC. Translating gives CASSVGAGVAETQYF.

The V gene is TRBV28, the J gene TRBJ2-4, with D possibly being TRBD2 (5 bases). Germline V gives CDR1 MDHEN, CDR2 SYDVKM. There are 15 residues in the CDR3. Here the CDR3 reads CATGSQTLAKNIQYF. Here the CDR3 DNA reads TGTGCTACGGGGAGCCAGACTCTAGCCAAAAACATTCAGTACTTC.

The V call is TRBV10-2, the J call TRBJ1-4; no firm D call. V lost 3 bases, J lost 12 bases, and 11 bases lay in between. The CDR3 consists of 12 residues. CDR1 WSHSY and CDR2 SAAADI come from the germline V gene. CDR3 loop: CASSDRDTQLFF. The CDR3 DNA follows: TGCGCCAGCAGTGATAGGGATACCCAACTGTTTTTT.

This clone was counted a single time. CDR3 residues: CASPLAGVQEEETQYF. The CDR3 coding sequence is TGTGCCAGCCCCCTAGCGGGAGTACAAGAGGAAGAGACCCAGTACTTC. The rearrangement joins TRBV5-6 to TRBJ2-5; 10 nucleotides line up with TRBD2. CDR1 is SGHDT and CDR2 is YYEEEE in the germline V gene. J gave up 3 bases and V 7 bases, and 12 bases lay outside the gene matches. The CDR3 has 16 amino acids.

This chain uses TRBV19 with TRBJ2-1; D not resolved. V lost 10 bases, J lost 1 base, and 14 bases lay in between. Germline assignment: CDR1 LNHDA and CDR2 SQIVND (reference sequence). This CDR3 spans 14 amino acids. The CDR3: CATRSWGSYNEQFF. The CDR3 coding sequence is TGTGCCACCCGATCGTGGGGATCCTACAATGAGCAGTTCTTC.

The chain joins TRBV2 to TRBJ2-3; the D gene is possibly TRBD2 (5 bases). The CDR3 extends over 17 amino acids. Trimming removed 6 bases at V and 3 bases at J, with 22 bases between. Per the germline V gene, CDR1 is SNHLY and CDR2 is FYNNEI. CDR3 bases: TGTGCCAGCAGGGTTAGGACTCTCCCCCGATCGACAGATACGCAGTATTTT. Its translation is CASRVRTLPRSTDTQYF.

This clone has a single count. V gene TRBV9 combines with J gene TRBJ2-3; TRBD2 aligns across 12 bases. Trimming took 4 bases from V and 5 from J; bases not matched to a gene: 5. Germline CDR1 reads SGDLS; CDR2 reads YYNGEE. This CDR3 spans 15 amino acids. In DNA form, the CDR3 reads TGTGCCAGCAGCCTGACTAGCGGGAGCGTAGATACGCAGTATTTT. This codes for CASSLTSGSVDTQYF. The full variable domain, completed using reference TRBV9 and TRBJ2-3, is DSGVTQTPKHLITATGQRVTLRCSPRSGDLSVYWYQQSLDQGLQFLIQYYNGEERAKGNILERFSAQQFPDLHSELNLSSLELGDSALYFCASSLTSGSVDTQYFGPGTRLTVL.

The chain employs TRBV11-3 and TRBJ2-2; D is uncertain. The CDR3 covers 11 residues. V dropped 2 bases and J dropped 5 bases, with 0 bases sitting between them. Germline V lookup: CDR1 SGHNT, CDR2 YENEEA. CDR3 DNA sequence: TGTGCCAGCAGCTTAACCGGGGAGCTGTTTTTT. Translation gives CASSLTGELFF.

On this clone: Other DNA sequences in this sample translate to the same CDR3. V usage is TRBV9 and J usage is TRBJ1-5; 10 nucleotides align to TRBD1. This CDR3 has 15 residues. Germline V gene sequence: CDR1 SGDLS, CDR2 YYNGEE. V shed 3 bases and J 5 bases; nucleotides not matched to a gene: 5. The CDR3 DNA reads TGTGCCAGCAGCGCAACCGGGACAGGGGATCAGCCCCAGCATTTT. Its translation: CASSATGTGDQPQHF.

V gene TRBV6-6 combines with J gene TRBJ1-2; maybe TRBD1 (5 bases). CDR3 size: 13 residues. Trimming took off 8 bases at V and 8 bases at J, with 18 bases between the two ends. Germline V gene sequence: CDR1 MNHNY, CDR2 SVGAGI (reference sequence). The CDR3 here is CASQRGSTDGYTF. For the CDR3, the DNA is TGTGCCAGCCAAAGGGGTTCTACGGACGGCTACACCTTC.

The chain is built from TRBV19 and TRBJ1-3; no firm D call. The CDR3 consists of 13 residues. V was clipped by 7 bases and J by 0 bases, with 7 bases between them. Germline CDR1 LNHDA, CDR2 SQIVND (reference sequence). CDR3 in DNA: TGTGCCAGTAAGGGAAGCTCTGGAAACACCATATATTTT. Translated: CASKGSSGNTIYF.

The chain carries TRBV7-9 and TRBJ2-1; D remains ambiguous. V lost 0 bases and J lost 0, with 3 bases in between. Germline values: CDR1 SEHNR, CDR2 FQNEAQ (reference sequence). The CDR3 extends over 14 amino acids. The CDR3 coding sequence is TGTGCCAGCAGCTTAGCAGACTCCTACAATGAGCAGTTCTTC. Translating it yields CASSLADSYNEQFF.